This T cell receptor beta chain is from a study of tissue T cells after allogeneic stem cell transplantation. Worth noting for this clone: Its specificity is unknown. Gene names follow the mouse nomenclature. The DNA ends 1 residue before the CDR3 does, and the rest of the CDR3 is filled in from the germline J gene.

Regarding the study as a whole: In patients and mice, blood and spleen missed much of tissue repertoire.

The CDR3 sequence is 16 residues long. V lost 4 bases and J lost 3; bases outside the gene matches: 8. The germline V gene encodes CDR1 SNHLY and CDR2 FYNGKV (reference sequence). Sequencing was performed with immunoSEQ multiplex PCR; in TCRdb, only in-frame clones are kept and a portion is missing. The data contain over 40,000 clones, approximately 70% of them seen just once; the ten biggest clones take up about 0.55%. Sequenced sample: sorted cells pooled from one or two spleens. This sequence was found in a pool of C57BL/6 mice in good health. The chain carries TRBV3 and TRBJ2-7; 11 bases are shared with TRBD2. The CDR3 region is CASSYSLGGRGYEQYF. The DNA read from the CDR3 is TGTGCCAGCAGCTACTCACTGGGGGGGCGAGGCTATGAACAGTAC.